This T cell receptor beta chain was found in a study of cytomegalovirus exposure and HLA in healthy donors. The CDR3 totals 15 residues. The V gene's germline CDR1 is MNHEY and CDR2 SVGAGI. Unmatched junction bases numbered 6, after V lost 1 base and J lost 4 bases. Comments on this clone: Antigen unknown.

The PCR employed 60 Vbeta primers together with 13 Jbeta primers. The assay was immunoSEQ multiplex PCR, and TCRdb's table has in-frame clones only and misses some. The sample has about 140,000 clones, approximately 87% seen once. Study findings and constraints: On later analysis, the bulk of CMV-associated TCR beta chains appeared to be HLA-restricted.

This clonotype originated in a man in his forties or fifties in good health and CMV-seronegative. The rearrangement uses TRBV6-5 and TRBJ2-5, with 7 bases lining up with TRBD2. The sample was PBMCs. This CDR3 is CASSYFGLEGETQYF. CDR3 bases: TGTGCCAGCAGTTACTTCGGACTAGAGGGAGAGACCCAGTACTTC.